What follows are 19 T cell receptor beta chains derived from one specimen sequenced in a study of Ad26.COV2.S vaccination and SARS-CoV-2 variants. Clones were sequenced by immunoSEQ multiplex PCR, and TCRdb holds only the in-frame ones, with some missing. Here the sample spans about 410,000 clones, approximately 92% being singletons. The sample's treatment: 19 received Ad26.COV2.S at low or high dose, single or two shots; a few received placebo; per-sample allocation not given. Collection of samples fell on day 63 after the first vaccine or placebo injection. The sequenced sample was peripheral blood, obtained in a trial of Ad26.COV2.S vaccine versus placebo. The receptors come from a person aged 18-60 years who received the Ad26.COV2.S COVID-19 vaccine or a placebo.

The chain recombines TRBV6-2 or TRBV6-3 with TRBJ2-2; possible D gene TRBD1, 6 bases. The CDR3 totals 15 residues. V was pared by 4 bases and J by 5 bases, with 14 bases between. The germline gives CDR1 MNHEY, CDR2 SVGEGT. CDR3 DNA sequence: TGTGCCAGCAGTTTGACCTCCAGGGGAACCGGGGAGCTGTTTTTT. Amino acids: CASSLTSRGTGELFF.

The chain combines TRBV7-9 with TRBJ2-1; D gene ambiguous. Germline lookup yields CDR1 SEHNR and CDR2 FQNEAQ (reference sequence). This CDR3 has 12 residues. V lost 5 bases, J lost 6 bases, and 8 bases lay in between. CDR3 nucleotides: TGTGCCAGCAGCGCCCGGGCCAATGAGCAGTTCTTC. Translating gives CASSARANEQFF. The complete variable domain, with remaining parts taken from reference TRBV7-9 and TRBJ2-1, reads DTGVSQNPRHKITKRGQNVTFRCDPISEHNRLYWYRQTLGQGPEFLTYFQNEAQLEKSRLLSDRFSAERPKGSFSTLEIQRTEQGDSAMYLCASSARANEQFFGPGTRLTVL.

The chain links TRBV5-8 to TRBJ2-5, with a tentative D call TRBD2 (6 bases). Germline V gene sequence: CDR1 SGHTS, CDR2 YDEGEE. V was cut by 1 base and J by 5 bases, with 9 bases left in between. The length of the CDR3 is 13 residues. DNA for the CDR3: TGTGCCAGCAGCTTGTGGCTAGCGGAGACCCAGTACTTC. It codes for CASSLWLAETQYF.

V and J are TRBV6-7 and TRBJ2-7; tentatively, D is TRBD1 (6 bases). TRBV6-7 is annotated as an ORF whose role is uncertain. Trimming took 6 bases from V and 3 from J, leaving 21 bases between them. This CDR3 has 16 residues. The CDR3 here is CASRWGQTGLYYEQYF. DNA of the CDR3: TGTGCCAGCAGGTGGGGCCAAACAGGGTTGTACTACGAGCAGTACTTC.

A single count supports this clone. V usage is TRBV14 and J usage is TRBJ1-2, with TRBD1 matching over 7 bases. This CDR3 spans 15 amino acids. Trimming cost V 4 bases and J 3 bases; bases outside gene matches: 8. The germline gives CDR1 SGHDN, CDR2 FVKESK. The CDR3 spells CASSLRDSPYYGYTF. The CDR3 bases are TGTGCCAGCAGCCTCAGGGACAGCCCGTACTATGGCTACACCTTC.

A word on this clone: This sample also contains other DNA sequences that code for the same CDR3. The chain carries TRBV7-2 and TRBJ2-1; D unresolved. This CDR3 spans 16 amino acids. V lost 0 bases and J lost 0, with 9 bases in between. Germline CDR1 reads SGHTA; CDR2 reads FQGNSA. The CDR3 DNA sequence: TGTGCCAGCAGCTTAGCTGGGCCGAGCTCCTACAATGAGCAGTTCTTC. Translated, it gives CASSLAGPSSYNEQFF. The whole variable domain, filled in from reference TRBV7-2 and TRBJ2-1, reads GAGVSQSPSNKVTEKGKDVELRCDPISGHTALYWYRQSLGQGLEFLIYFQGNSAPDKSGLPSDRFSAERTGGSVSTLTIQRTQQEDSAVYLCASSLAGPSSYNEQFFGPGTRLTVL.

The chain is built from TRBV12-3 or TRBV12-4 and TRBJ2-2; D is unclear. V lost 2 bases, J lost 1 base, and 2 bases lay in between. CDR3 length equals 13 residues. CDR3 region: CASSLQNTGELFF. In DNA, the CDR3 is TGTGCCAGCAGTTTACAGAACACCGGGGAGCTGTTTTTT.

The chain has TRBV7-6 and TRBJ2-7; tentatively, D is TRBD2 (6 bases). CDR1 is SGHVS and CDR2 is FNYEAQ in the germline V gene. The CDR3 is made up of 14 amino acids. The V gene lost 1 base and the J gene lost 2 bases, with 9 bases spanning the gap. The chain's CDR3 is CASSLGGVTYEQYF. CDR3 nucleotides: TGTGCCAGCAGCTTAGGGGGGGTTACCTACGAGCAGTACTTC.

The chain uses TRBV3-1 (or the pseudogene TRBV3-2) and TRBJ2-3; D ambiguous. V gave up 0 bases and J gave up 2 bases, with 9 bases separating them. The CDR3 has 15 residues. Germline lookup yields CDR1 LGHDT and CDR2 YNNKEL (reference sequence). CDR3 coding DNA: TGTGCCAGCAGCCAAGATCGTACTGCCACAGATACGCAGTATTTT. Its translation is CASSQDRTATDTQYF.

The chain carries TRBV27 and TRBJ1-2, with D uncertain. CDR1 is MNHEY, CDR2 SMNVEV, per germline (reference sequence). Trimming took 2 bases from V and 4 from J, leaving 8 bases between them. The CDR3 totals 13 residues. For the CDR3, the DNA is TGTGCCAGCAGTTTAGTTCGAGGCTATGGCTACACCTTC. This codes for CASSLVRGYGYTF.

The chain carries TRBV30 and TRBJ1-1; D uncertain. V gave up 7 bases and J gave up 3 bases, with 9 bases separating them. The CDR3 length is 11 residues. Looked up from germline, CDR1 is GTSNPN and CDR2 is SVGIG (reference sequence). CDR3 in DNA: TGTGCCTCGACCTTGTACACTGAAGCTTTCTTT. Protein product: CASTLYTEAFF.

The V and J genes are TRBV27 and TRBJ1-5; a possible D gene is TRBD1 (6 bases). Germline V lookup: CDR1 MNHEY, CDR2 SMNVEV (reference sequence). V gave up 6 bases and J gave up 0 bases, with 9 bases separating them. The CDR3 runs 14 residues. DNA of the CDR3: TGTGCCAGCAGAGACAGGTATAGCAATCAGCCCCAGCATTTT. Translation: CASRDRYSNQPQHF.

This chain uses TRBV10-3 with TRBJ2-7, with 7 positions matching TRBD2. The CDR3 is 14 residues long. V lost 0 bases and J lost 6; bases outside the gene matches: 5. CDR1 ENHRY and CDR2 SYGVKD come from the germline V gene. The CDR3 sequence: CAISESLERGEQYF. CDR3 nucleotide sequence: TGTGCCATCAGTGAGTCGTTGGAGCGGGGCGAGCAGTACTTC.

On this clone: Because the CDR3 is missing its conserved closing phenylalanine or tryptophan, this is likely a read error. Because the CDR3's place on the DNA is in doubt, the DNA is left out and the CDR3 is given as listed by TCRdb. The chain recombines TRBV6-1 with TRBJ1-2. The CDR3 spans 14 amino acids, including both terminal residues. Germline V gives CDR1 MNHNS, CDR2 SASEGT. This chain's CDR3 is CASSDGSAGLGFPL.

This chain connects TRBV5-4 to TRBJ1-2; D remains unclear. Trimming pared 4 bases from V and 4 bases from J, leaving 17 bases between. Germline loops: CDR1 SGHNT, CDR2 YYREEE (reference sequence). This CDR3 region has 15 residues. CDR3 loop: CASSPVGGWAYGYTF. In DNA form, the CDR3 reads TGTGCCAGCAGCCCGGTTGGAGGGTGGGCCTATGGCTACACCTTC. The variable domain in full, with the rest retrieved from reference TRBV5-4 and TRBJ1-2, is ETGVTQSPTHLIKTRGQQVTLRCSSQSGHNTVSWYQQALGQGPQFIFQYYREEENGRGNFPPRFSGLQFPNYSSELNVNALELDDSALYLCASSPVGGWAYGYTFGSGTRLTVV.

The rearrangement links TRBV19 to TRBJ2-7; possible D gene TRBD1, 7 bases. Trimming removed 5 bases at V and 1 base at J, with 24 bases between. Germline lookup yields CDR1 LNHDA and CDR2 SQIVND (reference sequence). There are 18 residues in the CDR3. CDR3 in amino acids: CASSAPHGQGGHSYEQYF. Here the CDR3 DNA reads TGTGCCAGTAGTGCCCCTCATGGGCAGGGGGGACATTCCTACGAGCAGTACTTC.

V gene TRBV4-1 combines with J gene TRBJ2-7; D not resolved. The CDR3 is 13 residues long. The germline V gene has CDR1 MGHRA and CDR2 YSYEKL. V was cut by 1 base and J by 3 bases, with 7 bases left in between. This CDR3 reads CASSQVLGYEQYF. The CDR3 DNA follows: TGCGCCAGCAGCCAAGTGCTGGGCTACGAGCAGTACTTC.

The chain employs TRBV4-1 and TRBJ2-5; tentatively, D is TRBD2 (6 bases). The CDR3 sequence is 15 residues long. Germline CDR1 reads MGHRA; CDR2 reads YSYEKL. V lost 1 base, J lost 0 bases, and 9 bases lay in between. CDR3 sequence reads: CASSQAGSYQETQYF. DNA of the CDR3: TGCGCCAGCAGCCAAGCCGGGAGCTACCAAGAGACCCAGTACTTC.

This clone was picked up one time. In DNA form, the CDR3 reads TGCGCCAGCAGTCCCGGGACTAGCCTCGAGACCCAGTACTTC. Amino acids: CASSPGTSLETQYF. The chain links TRBV5-1 to TRBJ2-5; 9 nucleotides line up with TRBD2. This CDR3 is 14 amino acids long. Trimming removed 5 bases from V and 5 bases from J; junction bases left unmatched: 7. Germline V lookup: CDR1 SGHRS, CDR2 YFSETQ.